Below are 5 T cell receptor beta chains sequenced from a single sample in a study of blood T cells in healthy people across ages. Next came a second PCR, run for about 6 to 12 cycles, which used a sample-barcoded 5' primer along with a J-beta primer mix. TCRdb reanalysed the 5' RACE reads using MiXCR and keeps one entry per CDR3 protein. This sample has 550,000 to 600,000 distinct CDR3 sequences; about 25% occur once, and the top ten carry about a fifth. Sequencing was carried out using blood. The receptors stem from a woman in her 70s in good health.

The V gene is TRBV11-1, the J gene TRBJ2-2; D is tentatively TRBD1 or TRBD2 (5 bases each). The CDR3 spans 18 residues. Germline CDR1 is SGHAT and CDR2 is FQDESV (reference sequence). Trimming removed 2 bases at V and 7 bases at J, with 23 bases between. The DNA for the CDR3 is TGTGCCAGCAGCTTAAGTGGGGCCGGAGGCTTGTTCGACGGGGAGCTGTTTTTT. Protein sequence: CASSLSGAGGLFDGELFF.

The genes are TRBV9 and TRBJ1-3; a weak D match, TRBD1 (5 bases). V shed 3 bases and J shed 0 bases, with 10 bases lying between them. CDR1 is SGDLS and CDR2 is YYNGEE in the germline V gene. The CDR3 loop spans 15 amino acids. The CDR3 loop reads CASSATVFSGNTIYF. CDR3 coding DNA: TGTGCCAGCAGCGCGACAGTCTTCTCTGGAAACACCATATATTTT. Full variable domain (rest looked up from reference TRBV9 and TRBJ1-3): DSGVTQTPKHLITATGQRVTLRCSPRSGDLSVYWYQQSLDQGLQFLIQYYNGEERAKGNILERFSAQQFPDLHSELNLSSLELGDSALYFCASSATVFSGNTIYFGEGSWLTVV.

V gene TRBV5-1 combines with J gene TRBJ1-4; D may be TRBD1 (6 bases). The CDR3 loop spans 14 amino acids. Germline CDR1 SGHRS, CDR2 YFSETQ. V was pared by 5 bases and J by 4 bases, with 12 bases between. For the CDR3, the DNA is TGCGCCAGCAGACAGGGAGGGGATAATGAAAAACTGTTTTTT. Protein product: CASRQGGDNEKLFF.

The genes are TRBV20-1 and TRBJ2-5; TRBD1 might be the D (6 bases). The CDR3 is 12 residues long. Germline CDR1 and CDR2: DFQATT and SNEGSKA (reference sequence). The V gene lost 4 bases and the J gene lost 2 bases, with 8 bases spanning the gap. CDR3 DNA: TGCAGTGCTATTGGACAGCAAGAGACCCAGTACTTC. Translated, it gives CSAIGQQETQYF.

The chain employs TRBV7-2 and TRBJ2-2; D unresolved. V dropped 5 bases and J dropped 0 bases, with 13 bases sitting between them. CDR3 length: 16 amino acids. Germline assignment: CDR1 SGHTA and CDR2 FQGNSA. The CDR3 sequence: CASSLRQHANTGELFF. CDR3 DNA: TGTGCCAGCAGCCTCCGCCAGCACGCGAACACCGGGGAGCTGTTTTTT.